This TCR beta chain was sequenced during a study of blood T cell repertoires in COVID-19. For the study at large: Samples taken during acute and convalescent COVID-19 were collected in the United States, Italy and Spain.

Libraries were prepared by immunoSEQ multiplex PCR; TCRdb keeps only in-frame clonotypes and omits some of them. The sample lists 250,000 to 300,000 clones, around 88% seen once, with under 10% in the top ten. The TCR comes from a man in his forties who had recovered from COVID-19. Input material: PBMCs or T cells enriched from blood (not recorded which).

The CDR3 loop is CATSRDLSYGYTF. The CDR3 coding sequence is TGTGCCACCAGCAGAGATCTTTCCTATGGCTACACCTTC. V gene TRBV15 combines with J gene TRBJ1-2; no firm D call. The V end lost 0 bases, the J end lost 4 bases, and 6 bases lay between the germline ends. Per germline, CDR1 LNHNV and CDR2 YYDKDF (reference sequence). The CDR3 totals 13 residues.